These 32 T cell receptor beta chains were all obtained from the same sample, sequenced in a study of CXCR3-negative and CXCR3-positive naive CD8 T cells (dated by TCRdb to between 2017 and 2020). The instrument was a NextSeq 550. The Human TCR Profiling Kit (MiLaboratory) was used to prepare UMI-labeled 5' RACE TRB cDNA libraries. After the reads were reprocessed by TCRdb, one entry was made per CDR3 protein sequence, with no DNA. This sample's table carries around 26,000 distinct CDR3 sequences. The ten biggest clones cover approximately 2.8% of the sample. The source material was naive CXCR3- CD8+ T cells from blood. In the paper's terms, the cell subset or site label means: CD45RO-CCR7+CD27+CD95- naive CD8+ T cells lacking CXCR3 (TNR3-). The receptors here all came from a human donor in good health. Some clones in this sample may be carry-over from other donors' samples.

The chain employs TRBV12-3 or TRBV12-4 and TRBJ2-7; TCRdb returns TRBD1, unconfirmable since there is no DNA. The CDR3 contains 15 residues. The CDR3 protein is CASSGDRSGLYEQYF.

This CDR3 is CSALTRQGPYGYTF. The rearrangement uses TRBV20-1 and TRBJ1-2. CDR3 length: 14 amino acids. Germline-derived CDR1 and CDR2 are DFQATT and SNEGSKA (reference sequence).

This rearrangement joins TRBV7-9 to TRBJ2-2; TCRdb designates TRBD2, a call that cannot be tested without DNA. The CDR3 is 17 residues long. The germline CDR1 and CDR2 sequences are SEHNR and FQNEAQ (reference sequence). CDR3 protein: CASSLSSGLRDTGELFF.

The genes are TRBV12-3 or TRBV12-4 and TRBJ2-1; TCRdb outputs TRBD1, but without DNA this stays unchecked. CDR3 length: 16 residues. The CDR3 here is CASSFFRGGAVNEQFF.

V gene TRBV27 combines with J gene TRBJ1-1. Germline CDR1 is MNHEY and CDR2 is SMNVEV (reference sequence). The CDR3 totals 11 residues. The CDR3 here is CASSLGSEAFF.

V usage is TRBV2 and J usage is TRBJ1-2. The CDR3 totals 15 residues. The germline V gene has CDR1 SNHLY and CDR2 FYNNEI. The CDR3 sequence is CASSEAAGLNYGYTF.

The genes are TRBV5-6 and TRBJ1-1; the TRBD1 assignment by TCRdb is unverifiable without DNA. The germline CDR1 and CDR2 sequences are SGHDT and YYEEEE. CDR3 length equals 16 residues. The CDR3 is CASSLAGVGGNTEAFF.

V is TRBV2 and J is TRBJ2-1. Looked up from germline, CDR1 is SNHLY and CDR2 is FYNNEI. The CDR3 spans 13 residues. Here the CDR3 reads CASSEVYYNEQFF.

The chain joins TRBV28 to TRBJ1-1. The CDR3 loop spans 13 amino acids. Germline V gene data show CDR1 as MDHEN and CDR2 as SYDVKM. The CDR3 protein is CASSLFRQNEAFF.

The rearrangement uses TRBV24-1 and TRBJ2-2; TCRdb calls TRBD1, which cannot be checked without DNA. This CDR3 has 15 residues. Germline V CDR1 and CDR2: KGHDR, SFDVKD. The CDR3 is CATSHGLGETGELFF.

The chain links TRBV9 to TRBJ2-3; TCRdb's D call, TRBD1, is unchecked because there is no DNA. Germline-derived CDR1 and CDR2 are SGDLS and YYNGEE. The CDR3 loop spans 16 amino acids. The CDR3 loop is CASSDNPGQGTDTQYF. The full variable domain, its missing parts supplied by reference TRBV9 and TRBJ2-3, is DSGVTQTPKHLITATGQRVTLRCSPRSGDLSVYWYQQSLDQGLQFLIQYYNGEERAKGNILERFSAQQFPDLHSELNLSSLELGDSALYFCASSDNPGQGTDTQYFGPGTRLTVL.

The chain has TRBV7-9 and TRBJ2-7; as DNA is missing, the TRBD1 call by TCRdb cannot be tested. The CDR3 sequence is 16 residues long. Germline CDR1 reads SEHNR; CDR2 reads FQNEAQ (reference sequence). The CDR3: CASSDAGRGPTYEQYF.

The chain has TRBV7-9 and TRBJ1-1. Germline V gives CDR1 SEHNR, CDR2 FQNEAQ (reference sequence). This CDR3 contains 14 residues. The CDR3 region is CASSSGEGRRGAFF.

The chain is built from TRBV4-2 and TRBJ2-6. The CDR3 length is 16 residues. The germline gives CDR1 LGHNA, CDR2 YNFKEQ. The CDR3 region is CASSQGAGTGANVLTF.

The V call is TRBV7-2, the J call TRBJ2-3; TCRdb calls TRBD2, which cannot be checked without DNA. Germline lookup yields CDR1 SGHTA and CDR2 FQGNSA. CDR3 length: 16 residues. The CDR3 here is CASSFDPRRTTDTQYF.

The chain joins TRBV5-1 to TRBJ1-2. This CDR3 has 13 amino acids. The V gene's germline CDR1 is SGHRS and CDR2 YFSETQ. CDR3 protein: CASSLDSNYGYTF.

This clonotype is identified as medium-sized (0.01 to 0.1%) from frequency. V is TRBV29-1 and J is TRBJ2-7; TCRdb names TRBD1, which stays unverified in the absence of DNA. This CDR3 spans 13 amino acids. CDR1 SQVTM and CDR2 ANQGSEA come from the germline V gene. Here the CDR3 reads CSARWDSGYEQYF.

The chain employs TRBV29-1 and TRBJ2-3; checking the TCRdb D call of TRBD1 is not possible without DNA. The CDR3 contains 14 residues. Germline CDR1 SQVTM, CDR2 ANQGSEA. The CDR3 loop is CSVGDLGVTDTQYF.

The genes are TRBV6-5 and TRBJ1-5; TCRdb reports TRBD1, a call that lacks DNA to check it against. In germline, CDR1 is MNHEY, CDR2 SVGAGI. The CDR3 spans 14 residues. CDR3 loop: CASSRDNLAQPQHF.

The rearrangement links TRBV27 to TRBJ2-7; TCRdb designates TRBD2, a call that cannot be tested without DNA. Germline CDR1 MNHEY, CDR2 SMNVEV (reference sequence). The CDR3 runs to 14 residues. CDR3 loop: CATGPGTPSYEQYF.

The chain couples TRBV29-1 to TRBJ2-2; the D call from TCRdb, TRBD1, cannot be confirmed without DNA. Germline V gene data show CDR1 as SQVTM and CDR2 as ANQGSEA. The CDR3 runs to 15 residues. The CDR3 protein is CSVEWQGAKTGELFF.

The chain links TRBV7-6 to TRBJ1-1. This CDR3 contains 13 residues. CDR1 is SGHVS, CDR2 FNYEAQ, per germline. The CDR3 loop reads CASSLGTNTEAFF.

The chain uses TRBV12-3 or TRBV12-4 and TRBJ2-1; TCRdb calls TRBD1, which cannot be checked without DNA. This CDR3 comprises 17 residues. CDR3 residues: CASSHRGQGAAYNEQFF.

This chain links TRBV9 with TRBJ2-2; the D call from TCRdb, TRBD2, cannot be confirmed without DNA. Per germline, CDR1 SGDLS and CDR2 YYNGEE. The CDR3 extends over 16 amino acids. CDR3 sequence reads: CASSSGLAANTGELFF. Filled out from reference TRBV9 and TRBJ2-2, the complete variable domain reads DSGVTQTPKHLITATGQRVTLRCSPRSGDLSVYWYQQSLDQGLQFLIQYYNGEERAKGNILERFSAQQFPDLHSELNLSSLELGDSALYFCASSSGLAANTGELFFGEGSRLTVL.

The gene calls are TRBV9 and TRBJ2-2. The CDR3 runs to 12 residues. Germline CDR1 reads SGDLS; CDR2 reads YYNGEE. The CDR3: CASSAWAGELFF.

This chain connects TRBV9 to TRBJ2-1. The CDR3 covers 12 residues. CDR1 is SGDLS, CDR2 YYNGEE, per germline. This CDR3 reads CASSVASAEQFF.

The chain links TRBV5-1 to TRBJ2-1; TCRdb lists TRBD1, though no DNA is available to test this call. Germline V gene lookup returns CDR1 SGHRS and CDR2 YFSETQ. The CDR3 extends over 15 amino acids. The CDR3 sequence is CASSFRDRGLDEQFF.

The rearrangement uses TRBV4-3 and TRBJ1-5; the TCRdb D gene call, TRBD1, has no DNA to confirm it. Germline V CDR1 and CDR2: LGHNA, YSLEER. This CDR3 is built from 16 residues. The CDR3 is CASSQSYRFSNQPQHF.

This chain uses TRBV20-1 with TRBJ1-1; TCRdb's D gene call, TRBD1, goes unchecked for lack of DNA. This CDR3 is 12 amino acids long. Germline CDR1 and CDR2: DFQATT and SNEGSKA (reference sequence). CDR3 region: CSARTGDTEAFF.

The V gene is TRBV6-5, the J gene TRBJ2-1; the TRBD1 assignment by TCRdb is unverifiable without DNA. This CDR3 region has 13 residues. Germline assignment: CDR1 MNHEY and CDR2 SVGAGI. The CDR3 is CASSEDRDNEQFF.

This chain connects TRBV15 to TRBJ2-7; checking the TCRdb D call of TRBD2 is not possible without DNA. Per the germline V gene, CDR1 is LNHNV and CDR2 is YYDKDF (reference sequence). The CDR3 contains 15 residues. The CDR3 loop is CATSGLADTDYEQYF.

According to its frequency, this clonotype is medium-sized. The J gene is TRBJ2-7, the V gene TRBV11-2; TCRdb reports TRBD1, a call that lacks DNA to check it against. The germline gives CDR1 SGHAT, CDR2 FQNNGV. The CDR3 extends over 15 amino acids. The CDR3: CASSLEDRHAYEQYF.